The 21 T cell receptor beta chains in this list originate from one sample, sequenced in a study of blood T cells in healthy people across ages. For the second PCR, which ran for about 6 to 11 cycles, a sample-barcoded 5' primer and a J-beta primer mix were used. One entry per CDR3 protein, called by TCRdb with MiXCR from the 5' RACE reads. This sample has around 970,000 distinct CDR3 sequences, with roughly 51% found just once. Sequenced input: blood. All receptors derive from a woman aged 55 to 70 in good health.

The J gene is TRBJ1-1, the V gene TRBV6-5; D is uncertain. The CDR3 length is 13 residues. The V end was cut by 1 base, the J end by 2 bases, with 5 bases between. Germline V gene data show CDR1 as MNHEY and CDR2 as SVGAGI. For the CDR3, the DNA is TGTGCCAGCAGTTACTTAGGTAACACTGAAGCTTTCTTT. This sequence encodes CASSYLGNTEAFF.

This clonotype occurred once. The chain joins TRBV20-1 to TRBJ1-2; no firm D call. Per the germline V gene, CDR1 is DFQATT and CDR2 is SNEGSKA (reference sequence). The CDR3 loop spans 13 amino acids. V lost 3 bases, J lost 5 bases, and 13 bases lay in between. The CDR3 loop reads CSASNVVGYGYTF. The CDR3 DNA reads TGCAGTGCTAGTAATGTGGTTGGGTATGGCTACACCTTC.

The chain couples TRBV29-1 to TRBJ2-7, with D perhaps being TRBD1 or TRBD2 (5 bases each). The CDR3 covers 12 residues. Germline loops: CDR1 SQVTM, CDR2 ANQGSEA. V gave up 5 bases and J gave up 7 bases, with 15 bases separating them. CDR3 in amino acids: CSVNLFEGEQYF. CDR3 coding DNA: TGCAGCGTTAATTTGTTTGAGGGGGAGCAGTACTTC.

The chain has TRBV24-1 and TRBJ2-3, with TRBD1 identical over 9 bases. This CDR3 has 13 residues. V lost 7 bases, J lost 3 bases, and 1 base stayed unmatched. Germline CDR1 and CDR2: KGHDR and SFDVKD. The CDR3 is CATRGTGTDTQYF. The CDR3 coding sequence is TGTGCCACCAGAGGGACAGGGACAGATACGCAGTATTTT.

This chain links TRBV27 with TRBJ2-5, with TRBD2 matching over 11 bases. V was clipped by 5 bases and J by 11 bases; unmatched bases: 13. Germline CDR1 and CDR2: MNHEY and SMNVEV (reference sequence). This CDR3 region has 15 residues. CDR3 nucleotides: TGTGCCAGCAGTCACGGGACTAGCGGTTCCAATGAGCAGTACTTC. Translating gives CASSHGTSGSNEQYF.

As concerns this clonotype: This may arise from a read error, as a much more abundant clone is one base away. The chain has TRBV20-1 and TRBJ1-2; no definite D call. Germline V gene lookup returns CDR1 DFQATT and CDR2 SNEGSKA (reference sequence). V gave up 3 bases and J gave up 8 bases, with 13 bases separating them. The CDR3 totals 12 residues. CDR3 loop: CSASDGRRGYTF. CDR3 nucleotide sequence: TGCAGTGCTAGTGACGGGAGGAGGGGCTACACCTTC.

The V and J genes are TRBV11-2 and TRBJ2-3; D remains unclear. The CDR3 covers 14 residues. Looked up from germline, CDR1 is SGHAT and CDR2 is FQNNGV. Trimming shortened V by 5 bases and J by 6 bases, and 15 bases separated the two germline ends. CDR3 bases: TGTGCCAGCAGCCCCGGGTCCCCTCGGGATACGCAGTATTTT. It encodes CASSPGSPRDTQYF.

The CDR3 protein is CSLGGGPRETQYF. The CDR3 region has the DNA TGCAGCCTTGGGGGAGGGCCACGGGAGACCCAGTACTTC. This chain joins TRBV29-1 and TRBJ2-5, with 7 bases identical to TRBD2. The CDR3 is 13 amino acids. CDR1 SQVTM and CDR2 ANQGSEA come from the germline V gene. Trimming took 8 bases from V and 5 from J; bases not matched to a gene: 11.

This sequence joins TRBV24-1 and TRBJ2-4; 7 positions match TRBD2. From germline, CDR1 is KGHDR and CDR2 SFDVKD. Losses at the gene ends were 1 base for V and 9 bases for J; bases not matched to a gene: 8. The CDR3 runs to 15 residues. The CDR3 DNA is TGTGCCACCAGTGATTTTGTCCAGGGAGGGGTCATTCAGTACTTC. It codes for CATSDFVQGGVIQYF.

In its sample, this clonotype was seen many times. The J gene is TRBJ2-5, the V gene TRBV12-5; D might be TRBD1 or TRBD2, each matching 5 bases. Trimming took 2 bases from V and 4 from J, leaving 8 bases between them. The V gene's germline CDR1 is LGHNT and CDR2 FRNRAP. The CDR3 extends over 13 amino acids. This chain's CDR3 is CASGLYGGETQYF. The CDR3 DNA sequence: TGTGCTAGTGGTTTGTATGGGGGAGAGACCCAGTACTTC. The full variable domain, in which reference TRBV12-5 and TRBJ2-5 provide the parts outside the CDR3, is DARVTQTPRHKVTEMGQEVTMRCQPILGHNTVFWYRQTMMQGLELLAYFRNRAPLDDSGMPKDRFSAEMPDATLATLKIQPSEPRDSAVYFCASGLYGGETQYFGPGTRLLVL.

This clonotype was seen a few times. The rearrangement links TRBV4-1 to TRBJ2-4, with TRBD1 matching over 7 bases. V lost 3 bases, J lost 1 base, and 18 bases stayed unmatched. Germline V CDR1 and CDR2: MGHRA, YSYEKL. This CDR3 is 20 amino acids long. The CDR3 sequence is CASSQTGTVPFYKAKNIQYF. The CDR3 DNA is TGCGCCAGCAGCCAGACGGGGACAGTTCCTTTCTATAAGGCCAAAAACATTCAGTACTTC.

This clonotype was picked up one time. The chain uses TRBV6-2 or TRBV6-3 and TRBJ1-2; 8 bases are a match to TRBD1. The CDR3 consists of 15 residues. Looked up from germline, CDR1 is MNHEY and CDR2 is SVGEGT. Trimming took 6 bases from V and 5 from J; bases not matched to a gene: 11. CDR3 protein: CASRRTGTGLYGYTF. The DNA of the CDR3 is TGTGCCAGCAGGCGGACAGGGACCGGTTTATATGGCTACACCTTC.

The chain combines TRBV29-1 with TRBJ2-5, with TRBD1 matching 9 bases. V lost 5 bases, J lost 1 base, and 5 bases stayed unmatched. Germline V CDR1 and CDR2: SQVTM, ANQGSEA. The CDR3 spans 14 residues. CDR3 in amino acids: CSVKGQGRQETQYF. The CDR3 DNA follows: TGCAGCGTTAAGGGACAGGGTCGCCAAGAGACCCAGTACTTC.

The chain has TRBV7-7 and TRBJ2-5, with unresolved D. V shed 3 bases and J shed 1 base, with 9 bases lying between them. Germline V gene data show CDR1 as SSHAT and CDR2 as FNYEAQ (reference sequence). CDR3 size: 14 residues. In DNA, the CDR3 is TGTGCCAGCAGCTTTTACTCGGCCCAAGAGACCCAGTACTTC. Its protein is CASSFYSAQETQYF.

V usage is TRBV20-1 and J usage is TRBJ2-7, with 7 bases lining up with TRBD1. The CDR3 is 14 residues long. Germline assignment: CDR1 DFQATT and CDR2 SNEGSKA (reference sequence). The V segment lost 5 bases and the J segment 2 bases; nucleotides outside the gene matches: 9. For the CDR3, the DNA is TGCAGTGCTGGCAGACAGGGATTTACCTACGAGCAGTACTTC. This codes for CSAGRQGFTYEQYF.

The chain couples TRBV5-1 to TRBJ2-1; 10 bases match TRBD2. This CDR3 region has 16 residues. V trimming: 1 base; J trimming: 3 bases; junction bases outside the gene matches: 4. Germline values: CDR1 SGHRS, CDR2 YFSETQ. CDR3 loop: CASSLTSGELYNEQFF. CDR3 nucleotide sequence: TGCGCCAGCAGCTTGACTAGCGGGGAACTCTACAATGAGCAGTTCTTC.

This clonotype was observed a few times. The J gene is TRBJ1-6, the V gene TRBV28; D perhaps matches TRBD1 (5 bases). Germline loops: CDR1 MDHEN, CDR2 SYDVKM. The V end was cut by 5 bases, the J end by 7 bases, with 12 bases between. CDR3 length: 14 amino acids. The CDR3 DNA reads TGTGCCAGCAGTAGCCCCCCAGGGAATTCACCCCTCCACTTT. This encodes CASSSPPGNSPLHF.

This clonotype turned up a few times. This may come from a read error, since a much larger clone is one base off. The chain couples TRBV2 to TRBJ2-7; D gene uncertain. This CDR3 comprises 13 residues. Germline V lookup: CDR1 SNHLY, CDR2 FYNNEI. Trimming cost V 6 bases and J 7 bases, with 16 bases left between them. The CDR3 protein is CASSGLDSAEQYF. The CDR3 nucleotides are TGTGCCAGCAGCGGCTTAGACTCTGCGGAGCAGTACTTC.

V is TRBV12-3 or TRBV12-4 and J is TRBJ1-5; 7 nucleotides agree with TRBD1. V shed 4 bases and J 4 bases; nucleotides not matched to a gene: 10. The CDR3 is 16 residues long. CDR3 DNA sequence: TGTGCCAGCAGTTCCGACAGGGTGGAACGAAATCAGCCCCAGCATTTT. Its protein product is CASSSDRVERNQPQHF.

V and J are TRBV28 and TRBJ2-4; 8 nucleotides align to TRBD2. In germline, CDR1 is MDHEN, CDR2 SYDVKM. The trim removed 7 bases at V and 2 bases at J, leaving 7 bases unmatched. The CDR3 consists of 15 residues. The CDR3 here is CASKFPGGTKNIQYF. The CDR3 bases are TGTGCCAGCAAATTCCCGGGGGGGACCAAAAACATTCAGTACTTC.

The chain links TRBV4-1 to TRBJ1-5, with TRBD1 matching 8 bases. V trimming: 5 bases; J trimming: 7 bases; junction bases outside the gene matches: 10. Germline CDR1 is MGHRA and CDR2 is YSYEKL. The CDR3 totals 15 residues. The chain's CDR3 is CASSFDRGRSQPQHF. The CDR3 DNA is TGCGCCAGCAGCTTCGACAGGGGACGAAGCCAGCCCCAGCATTTT.